The sequence of this T cell receptor beta chain was determined in a study of cytomegalovirus exposure and HLA in healthy donors. General observations from the study: Cytomegalovirus-associated TCR beta chains were listed, numbering 164. High sensitivity and specificity were reportedly achieved when the classifier diagnosed cytomegalovirus status.

Concerning this clone: Its matching antigen is unknown.

The PCR used 60 Vbeta and 13 Jbeta primers. Assay: immunoSEQ multiplex PCR; the TCRdb copy retains only in-frame clones and omits some. Of over 150,000 clones listed, 74% were seen once; the top ten hold less than 4%. This TCR came from a woman in her twenties or thirties in good health and CMV-seropositive. Input material: PBMCs.

The CDR3 bases are TGTGCCAGTAGTCCGGGGGGGACGGCTCAGGAGACCCAGTACTTC. It is translated as CASSPGGTAQETQYF. This rearrangement joins TRBV19 to TRBJ2-5, with TRBD2 matching over 8 bases. Trimming took 5 bases from V and 5 from J; bases not matched to a gene: 10. Germline V gene lookup returns CDR1 LNHDA and CDR2 SQIVND (reference sequence). The CDR3 covers 15 residues. Combining the CDR3 with reference TRBV19 and TRBJ2-5 gives the whole variable domain DGGITQSPKYLFRKEGQNVTLSCEQNLNHDAMYWYRQDPGQGLRLIYYSQIVNDFQKGDIAEGYSVSREKKESFPLTVTSAQKNPTAFYLCASSPGGTAQETQYFGPGTRLLVL.